The 5 T cell receptor beta chains reported below all come from one sample, sequenced in a study of blood T cell repertoires in COVID-19. Sequencing used immunoSEQ multiplex PCR; TCRdb keeps in-frame clones, though not all of them. Among around 390,000 clones listed, approximately 87% were seen once. Sequencing was performed on PBMCs or T cells enriched from blood (not recorded which). These receptor sequences come from a woman between 50 and 59 years old who had recovered from COVID-19.

The chain uses TRBV6-2 or TRBV6-3 and TRBJ2-7; TRBD1 aligns across 7 bases. Germline loops: CDR1 MNHEY, CDR2 SVGEGT. Trimming removed 4 bases from V and 4 bases from J; junction bases left unmatched: 7. The CDR3 sequence is 14 residues long. In DNA, the CDR3 is TGTGCCAGCAGTTCATCCCAGGGGGTGTACGAGCAGTACTTC. Amino acids: CASSSSQGVYEQYF.

The chain uses TRBV18 and TRBJ1-1; tentative D call: TRBD1 (5 bases). There are 16 residues in the CDR3. CDR1 and CDR2 from the germline V gene are KGHSH and LQKENI. V lost 2 bases, J lost 1 base, and 14 bases lay in between. This chain's CDR3 is CASSPNAGGANTEAFF. In DNA, the CDR3 is TGTGCCAGCTCACCAAACGCAGGAGGGGCGAACACTGAAGCTTTCTTT. The variable domain in full, with the rest retrieved from reference TRBV18 and TRBJ1-1, is NAGVMQNPRHLVRRRGQEARLRCSPMKGHSHVYWYRQLPEEGLKFMVYLQKENIIDESGMPKERFSAEFPKEGPSILRIQQVVRGDSAAYFCASSPNAGGANTEAFFGQGTRLTVV.

The rearrangement joins TRBV28 to TRBJ2-7; a weak D match, TRBD1 (5 bases). CDR1 MDHEN and CDR2 SYDVKM come from the germline V gene. V lost 3 bases and J 3 bases, leaving 9 bases between the germline ends. This CDR3 is built from 13 residues. CDR3 DNA sequence: TGTGCCAGCAGTTTTATCCAGGGCTACGAGCAGTACTTC. Amino acids: CASSFIQGYEQYF.

The chain employs TRBV7-8 and TRBJ1-1; D ambiguous. V was clipped by 1 base and J by 4 bases, with 10 bases between them. This CDR3 has 14 residues. Germline loops: CDR1 SGHVS, CDR2 FQNEAQ. The CDR3 coding sequence is TGTGCCAGCAGCTTAGTGCGGCGTGGCACTGAAGCTTTCTTT. This sequence encodes CASSLVRRGTEAFF.

The CDR3 protein is CASSWGTSGGTYNEQFF. CDR3 nucleotides: TGTGCCAGCAGCTGGGGGACTAGCGGGGGGACCTACAATGAGCAGTTCTTC. The rearrangement joins TRBV11-2 to TRBJ2-1; 15 nucleotides line up with TRBD2. Germline CDR1 is SGHAT and CDR2 is FQNNGV. The CDR3 is 17 residues long. J was trimmed by 2 bases and V by 4 bases; bases with no gene match: 3.